This T cell receptor (beta chain) was documented in a study of T cells after posttransplantation cyclophosphamide. V lost 5 bases and J lost 2, with 15 bases in between. Germline V gene sequence: CDR1 SEHNR, CDR2 FQNEAQ (reference sequence). The CDR3 has 15 residues. Sequenced by immunoSEQ multiplex PCR; TCRdb stores in-frame clones only, minus some. The sample lists 45,000 to 65,000 clones, approximately 94% seen once, with around 3% in the top ten. The gene calls are TRBV7-9 and TRBJ1-2, with D possibly TRBD1 on 5 matching bases. The sequencing input was PBMCs. This TCR derives from a woman under 40 in good health and a related stem cell transplant donor. CDR3 sequence: CASSARVVTNYGYTF. For the CDR3, the DNA is TGTGCCAGCAGCGCCAGGGTGGTGACGAACTATGGCTACACCTTC. The entire variable domain, with the rest obtained from reference TRBV7-9 and TRBJ1-2, is as follows: DTGVSQNPRHKITKRGQNVTFRCDPISEHNRLYWYRQTLGQGPEFLTYFQNEAQLEKSRLLSDRFSAERPKGSFSTLEIQRTEQGDSAMYLCASSARVVTNYGYTFGSGTRLTVV.